These 27 T cell receptor beta chains originate from one sample sequenced in a study of T cell changes during pregnancy in multiple sclerosis. Libraries were prepared by immunoSEQ multiplex PCR; TCRdb keeps only in-frame clonotypes and omits some of them. The data contain some 95,000 clones, 85% to 95% of them singletons. Source: peripheral blood, taken in the first trimester of pregnancy. The receptor set was obtained from a female donor with multiple sclerosis, enrolled in a pregnancy study.

In regard to this clone: This same CDR3 is encoded by further DNA sequences in the sample. The gene calls are TRBV6-6 and TRBJ1-1; D gene unclear. CDR3 size: 14 residues. Germline lookup yields CDR1 MNHNY and CDR2 SVGAGI (reference sequence). Trimming took off 2 bases at V and 1 base at J, with 8 bases between the two ends. The CDR3, as DNA: TGTGCCAGCAGTTACGGTACAGCGAACACTGAAGCTTTCTTT. Translating it yields CASSYGTANTEAFF.

This chain connects TRBV7-9 to TRBJ2-5, with TRBD1 as a possible D gene (6 bases). This CDR3 has 15 amino acids. The V gene lost 5 bases and the J gene lost 5 bases, with 18 bases spanning the gap. Germline assignment: CDR1 SEHNR and CDR2 FQNEAQ (reference sequence). CDR3 sequence (DNA): TGTGCCAGCAGCCTATTCGCAGGGGTCGGGGAGACCCAGTACTTC. The encoded protein is CASSLFAGVGETQYF.

The gene calls are TRBV9 and TRBJ2-1; possible D gene TRBD1, 5 bases. Trimming shortened V by 5 bases and J by 8 bases, and 11 bases separated the two germline ends. The CDR3 extends over 12 amino acids. The germline V gene has CDR1 SGDLS and CDR2 YYNGEE. The CDR3 sequence is CASSGQFYEQFF. DNA for the CDR3: TGTGCCAGCAGTGGACAATTCTATGAGCAGTTCTTC.

V gene TRBV30 combines with J gene TRBJ2-3; D is ambiguous. Trimming removed 0 bases from V and 2 bases from J, with 12 bases in between. Germline V gives CDR1 GTSNPN, CDR2 SVGIG (reference sequence). The CDR3 consists of 15 residues. CDR3 in amino acids: CAWSVRIANTDTQYF. DNA for the CDR3: TGTGCCTGGAGTGTACGAATAGCTAACACAGATACGCAGTATTTT.

The rearrangement joins TRBV28 to TRBJ1-5; D ambiguous. The V gene's germline CDR1 is MDHEN and CDR2 SYDVKM. The CDR3 sequence is 12 residues long. Trimming shortened V by 6 bases and J by 4 bases, and 7 bases separated the two germline ends. CDR3 nucleotide sequence: TGTGCCAGCAGGACGGGGAATCAGCCCCAGCATTTT. Its protein is CASRTGNQPQHF.

The chain uses TRBV5-1 and TRBJ2-4, with TRBD2 identical over 10 bases. CDR3 size: 15 residues. J was trimmed by 1 base and V by 3 bases; bases with no gene match: 1. The V gene's germline CDR1 is SGHRS and CDR2 YFSETQ. The CDR3 reads CASSSGLAAKNIQYF. The CDR3 DNA reads TGCGCCAGCAGCTCGGGACTAGCGGCCAAAAACATTCAGTACTTC. Variable domain in full (rest from reference TRBV5-1 and TRBJ2-4): KAGVTQTPRYLIKTRGQQVTLSCSPISGHRSVSWYQQTPGQGLQFLFEYFSETQRNKGNFPGRFSGRQFSNSRSEMNVSTLELGDSALYLCASSSGLAAKNIQYFGAGTRLSVL.

The rearrangement links TRBV28 to TRBJ2-1, with 8 bases fitting TRBD2. Germline-derived CDR1 and CDR2 are MDHEN and SYDVKM. The CDR3 is 17 residues long. With V trimmed by 5 bases and J by 7 bases, 16 bases remained unmatched. CDR3 nucleotides: TGTGCCAGCAGTCTACCTACGGAAGCGGGAGTGGAGAATGAGCAGTTCTTC. Translation: CASSLPTEAGVENEQFF. The variable domain in full, completed from reference TRBV28 and TRBJ2-1, reads DVKVTQSSRYLVKRTGEKVFLECVQDMDHENMFWYRQDPGLGLRLIYFSYDVKMKEKGDIPEGYSVSREKKERFSLILESASTNQTSMYLCASSLPTEAGVENEQFFGPGTRLTVL.

The chain couples TRBV28 to TRBJ1-1, with 7 nucleotides matching TRBD1. Germline loops: CDR1 MDHEN, CDR2 SYDVKM. Trimming cost V 6 bases and J 1 base; bases outside gene matches: 8. This CDR3 contains 15 residues. As DNA, the CDR3 is TGTGCCAGCAGCCCATGGACAGGAAAGAACACTGAAGCTTTCTTT. It translates to CASSPWTGKNTEAFF.

The chain uses TRBV7-3 and TRBJ2-1; 10 bases agree with TRBD2. CDR1 is SGHTA, CDR2 FQGTGA, per germline. V shed 2 bases and J 4 bases; nucleotides not matched to a gene: 2. The length of the CDR3 is 15 residues. The CDR3 reads CASSLRAGGYNEQFF. In DNA form, the CDR3 reads TGTGCCAGCAGCTTACGAGCGGGAGGGTACAATGAGCAGTTCTTC.

This chain links TRBV10-1 with TRBJ2-1; 10 positions agree with TRBD2. Trimming removed 2 bases from V and 8 bases from J; junction bases left unmatched: 6. The CDR3 runs 15 residues. CDR1 is WNHNN and CDR2 is SYGVQD in the germline V gene (reference sequence). CDR3 in DNA: TGCGCCAGCAGTGAGGTACGGCTAGCGGGAGATGAGCAGTTCTTC. Its translation: CASSEVRLAGDEQFF.

V usage is TRBV28 and J usage is TRBJ1-4; TRBD1 might be the D (6 bases). This CDR3 has 15 amino acids. V dropped 2 bases and J dropped 7 bases, with 14 bases sitting between them. Germline V lookup: CDR1 MDHEN, CDR2 SYDVKM. The CDR3 spells CASSLMTTGGEKLFF. The CDR3 coding sequence is TGTGCCAGCAGTTTAATGACGACAGGTGGTGAAAAACTGTTTTTT. The whole variable domain, filled in from reference TRBV28 and TRBJ1-4, reads DVKVTQSSRYLVKRTGEKVFLECVQDMDHENMFWYRQDPGLGLRLIYFSYDVKMKEKGDIPEGYSVSREKKERFSLILESASTNQTSMYLCASSLMTTGGEKLFFGSGTQLSVL.

V usage is TRBV27 and J usage is TRBJ2-7, with 9 bases fitting TRBD2. Germline V gene lookup returns CDR1 MNHEY and CDR2 SMNVEV (reference sequence). The V and J ends lost 6 bases and 6 bases, in that order; junction bases with no gene match: 9. This CDR3 has 14 residues. The CDR3 DNA follows: TGTGCCAGCAGCCAGTGGCGGGAGGGGGCCGAGCAGTACTTC. Protein product: CASSQWREGAEQYF.

This clone occurred once. The chain is built from TRBV19 and TRBJ2-7; possible D gene TRBD1, 6 bases. V shed 3 bases and J shed 2 bases, with 11 bases lying between them. This CDR3 contains 14 residues. CDR1 is LNHDA, CDR2 SQIVND, per germline (reference sequence). The CDR3 DNA reads as TGTGCCAGTAGTATGCAAGGGGGAGCCTACGAGCAGTACTTC. Protein: CASSMQGGAYEQYF.

The rearrangement joins TRBV13 to TRBJ2-7; 10 nucleotides line up with TRBD2. There are 17 residues in the CDR3. Trimming cost V 6 bases and J 3 bases; bases outside gene matches: 14. CDR1 and CDR2 (germline): PRHDT, FYEKMQ (reference sequence). The CDR3 sequence is CASRRSSNSGRHYEQYF. The CDR3 DNA is TGTGCCAGCAGGCGATCCTCTAATAGCGGGAGGCACTACGAGCAGTACTTC.

The chain is built from TRBV4-2 and TRBJ1-4; D possibly corresponds to TRBD1 (6 bases). The germline V gene has CDR1 LGHNA and CDR2 YNFKEQ. Trimming removed 1 base at V and 10 bases at J, with 19 bases between. The CDR3 runs to 16 residues. CDR3 bases: TGTGCCAGCAGCCAAGTCGGCTCAGGGGTAACGGCAAAACTGTTTTTT. The encoded protein is CASSQVGSGVTAKLFF.

This clone was seen a single time. The V gene is TRBV21-1, the J gene TRBJ2-2; the table's TRBD1 call for D was not verified on the DNA. TRBV21-1 is flagged as a pseudogene. The CDR3 is made up of 14 amino acids. As DNA, the CDR3 is TGTGCCAGCAAGGGACAGGGGAACACCGGGGAGCTGTTTTTT. Translating gives CASKGQGNTGELFF.

This clone was counted a few times. This sequence joins TRBV6-6 and TRBJ2-7; 9 nucleotides match TRBD2. V lost 6 bases to trimming and J lost 2 bases; unmatched junction nucleotides: 8. The CDR3 loop spans 15 amino acids. Looked up from germline, CDR1 is MNHNY and CDR2 is SVGAGI (reference sequence). The CDR3 nucleotides are TGTGCCAGCAGAGACCCTAGCGGGAACGCCTACGAGCAGTACTTC. It encodes CASRDPSGNAYEQYF.

The chain joins TRBV27 to TRBJ2-6; TRBD2 aligns across 7 bases. V lost 5 bases and J lost 2; bases outside the gene matches: 9. This CDR3 is built from 17 residues. CDR1 MNHEY and CDR2 SMNVEV come from the germline V gene (reference sequence). Written as DNA, the CDR3 is TGTGCCAGCAGTCTAGCGGTCCCAAGCCCTGGGGCCAACGTCCTGACTTTC. It translates to CASSLAVPSPGANVLTF.

This clone came up once. V is TRBV7-8 and J is TRBJ2-7; D is ambiguous. The V gene lost 5 bases and the J gene lost 3 bases, with 20 bases spanning the gap. The CDR3 totals 16 residues. Germline CDR1 SGHVS, CDR2 FQNEAQ. As DNA, the CDR3 is TGTGCCAGCAGCGCCAATAGGAACTATCCCATCTACGAGCAGTACTTC. Translation gives CASSANRNYPIYEQYF.

CDR3 sequence (DNA): TGTGCCAGCAGCCAGCTAGCGGGTTCCTACGAGCAGTACTTC. It specifies CASSQLAGSYEQYF. The chain employs TRBV6-6 and TRBJ2-7; TRBD2 matches 8 bases. The CDR3 has 14 residues. The germline gives CDR1 MNHNY, CDR2 SVGAGI (reference sequence). Trimming took 6 bases from V and 1 from J; bases not matched to a gene: 5.

The rearrangement joins TRBV11-2 to TRBJ2-5; the match to TRBD2 covers 12 bases. V shed 1 base and J 5 bases; nucleotides not matched to a gene: 2. Per germline, CDR1 SGHAT and CDR2 FQNNGV. The CDR3 covers 15 residues. Written as DNA, the CDR3 is TGTGCCAGCAGCTTAGGACTAGCGGGAGTTGAGACCCAGTACTTC. Its translation: CASSLGLAGVETQYF. The full variable domain, rest sourced from reference TRBV11-2 and TRBJ2-5, is EAGVAQSPRYKIIEKRQSVAFWCNPISGHATLYWYQQILGQGPKLLIQFQNNGVVDDSQLPKDRFSAERLKGVDSTLKIQPAKLEDSAVYLCASSLGLAGVETQYFGPGTRLLVL.

The J gene is TRBJ1-2, the V gene TRBV29-1, with a tentative D call TRBD1 (5 bases). V shed 1 base and J shed 0 bases, with 12 bases lying between them. This CDR3 is built from 15 residues. Germline-derived CDR1 and CDR2 are SQVTM and ANQGSEA. This CDR3 is CSVEGLQGTNYGYTF. The CDR3 nucleotides are TGCAGCGTTGAAGGCCTGCAGGGCACTAACTATGGCTACACCTTC.

The chain links TRBV6-5 to TRBJ1-5; TRBD1 is a possible D gene (6 bases). The V end lost 0 bases, the J end lost 5 bases, and 11 bases lay between the germline ends. The germline V gene has CDR1 MNHEY and CDR2 SVGAGI. The CDR3 consists of 15 residues. DNA for the CDR3: TGTGCCAGCAGTTACTCCCAGGGGCACGATCAGCCCCAGCATTTT. This gives the protein CASSYSQGHDQPQHF.

This sequence joins TRBV6-5 and TRBJ1-3, with 7 bases matching TRBD1. Germline-derived CDR1 and CDR2 are MNHEY and SVGAGI. Losses at the gene ends were 7 bases for V and 9 bases for J; bases not matched to a gene: 9. CDR3 size: 13 residues. The CDR3 bases are TGTGCCAGCACGGCAGGGGGAGTGGGCACCATATATTTT. Translating gives CASTAGGVGTIYF.

This clone was seen just once. J is TRBJ2-5 and V is TRBV6-1; TRBD2 matches 10 bases. With V trimmed by 2 bases and J by 5 bases, 11 bases remained unmatched. Germline lookup yields CDR1 MNHNS and CDR2 SASEGT. This CDR3 has 17 amino acids. For the CDR3, the DNA is TGTGCCAGCAGTGAAAGGCCTAGCGGGAGTTCGTGGGAGACCCAGTACTTC. Translating it yields CASSERPSGSSWETQYF.

This sequence joins TRBV30 and TRBJ1-1; unclear D gene. From germline, CDR1 is GTSNPN and CDR2 SVGIG (reference sequence). This CDR3 is built from 15 residues. Deletions cut 3 bases from V and 10 bases from J, with 24 bases between. Here the CDR3 reads CAWSESGYIGRLAFF. CDR3 coding DNA: TGTGCCTGGAGCGAGTCCGGGTATATTGGTCGGTTAGCTTTCTTT.

The V call is TRBV18, the J call TRBJ1-2; D is undetermined. V was trimmed by 3 bases and J by 4 bases, leaving 9 bases between them. This CDR3 is 13 amino acids long. Germline loops: CDR1 KGHSH, CDR2 LQKENI. The CDR3 DNA reads TGTGCCAGCTCACCCGGGTCCCTCTATGGCTACACCTTC. It is translated as CASSPGSLYGYTF.